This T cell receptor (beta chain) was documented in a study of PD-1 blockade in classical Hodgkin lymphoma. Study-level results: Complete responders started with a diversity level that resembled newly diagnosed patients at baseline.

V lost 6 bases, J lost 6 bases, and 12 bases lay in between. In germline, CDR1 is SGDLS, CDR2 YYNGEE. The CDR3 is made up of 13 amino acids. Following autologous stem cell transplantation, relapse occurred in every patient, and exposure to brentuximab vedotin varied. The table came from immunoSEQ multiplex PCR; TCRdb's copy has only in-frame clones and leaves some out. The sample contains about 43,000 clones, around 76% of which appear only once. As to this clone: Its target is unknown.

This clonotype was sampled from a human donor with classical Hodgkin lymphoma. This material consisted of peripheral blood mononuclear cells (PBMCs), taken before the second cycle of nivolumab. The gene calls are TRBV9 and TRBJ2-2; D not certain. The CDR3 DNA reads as TGTGCCAGCACCTACGCGAGATCCGGGGAGCTGTTTTTT. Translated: CASTYARSGELFF.